This is a list of T cell receptor beta chains from one sample in a study of T and B cells in COVID-19 patients. TCRdb re-called the multiplex PCR reads through MiXCR, storing one row per CDR3 protein. Among around 6,600 distinct CDR3 sequences, over 25% were seen once, and the ten largest hold more than 20%. The sequencing sample was made of blood. The receptors were sampled from a human donor who had recovered from COVID-19. The CDR3 runs from the conserved cysteine through the conserved F or W. D genes are given only for firm matches. A row's size may be missing; if present it is once, few, many or a size class.

>-|TRBV7-4|-|TRBJ2-7
CASSPLGSREQYF
TGTGCCAGCAGCCCGCTCGGCTCAAGGGAGCAGTACTTC
>few|TRBV5-5|-|TRBJ1-2
CASSLESGYTF
TGTGCCAGCAGCTTGGAAAGCGGCTACACCTTC